Listed below are T cell receptor beta chains from one sample, sequenced in a study of CD8 T cells in ankylosing spondylitis. TCRdb reanalysed the 5' RACE reads using MiXCR and keeps one entry per CDR3 protein. The data show nearly 350,000 distinct CDR3 sequences, about 15% seen once. The sample consisted of blood, either unsorted or a sorted T cell fraction (not recorded which). The source is a male donor with ankylosing spondylitis or in good health (not recorded which). CDR3s include the opening cysteine and the closing phenylalanine or tryptophan. A D gene is named only where the DNA matches it firmly. Size tells how often a clone was seen (once, few, many) or the class of an expanded clone, and some rows leave it out.

v_call,d_call,j_call,clone_size,cdr3_aa,cdr3_nt
TRBV11-1,TRBD1,TRBJ2-3,few,CASSFRAGGLLSTDTQYF,TGTGCCAGCAGCTTCCGGGCAGGGGGTCTTCTTAGCACAGATACGCAGTATTTT
TRBV12-3/TRBV12-4,TRBD1,TRBJ1-4,few,CASSPRGGGKEKLFF,TGTGCCAGCAGTCCCCGGGGAGGGGGCAAGGAAAAACTGTTTTTT
TRBV18,TRBD2,TRBJ2-3,few,CASSPQGLAGKDTQYF,TGTGCCAGCTCCCCCCAGGGACTAGCGGGGAAAGATACGCAGTATTTT
TRBV5-1,-,TRBJ2-7,-,CASSFLREPTYEQYF,TGCGCCAGCAGCTTTCTCAGGGAACCGACCTACGAGCAGTACTTC
TRBV2,-,TRBJ1-4,few,CASRPDLGNEKLFF,TGTGCCAGCAGACCGGACTTGGGGAATGAAAAACTGTTTTTT
TRBV7-9,-,TRBJ2-1,few,CASSLSPQGGNEQFF,TGTGCCAGCAGCTTAAGTCCACAGGGTGGGAATGAGCAGTTCTTC
TRBV5-1,-,TRBJ2-3,-,CASSWTAGDTQYF,TGCGCCAGCAGCTGGACAGCGGGAGATACGCAGTATTTT
TRBV12-3/TRBV12-4,-,TRBJ1-1,-,CATSVGGMNTEAFF,TGTGCCACCTCAGTGGGGGGGATGAACACTGAAGCTTTCTTT
TRBV20-1,-,TRBJ2-1,few,CSPGGGTSSNEQFF,TGCAGTCCAGGGGGGGGGACATCTTCTAATGAGCAGTTCTTC
TRBV28,-,TRBJ2-2,many,CASRRTSSTGELFF,TGTGCCAGCAGGAGGACATCCTCGACCGGGGAGCTGTTTTTT
TRBV20-1,TRBD1,TRBJ2-3,few,CSGGTGGTVDTQYF,TGCAGCGGGGGGACAGGGGGTACGGTGGATACGCAGTATTTT
TRBV5-1,TRBD1,TRBJ2-1,few,CASGTASYNEQFF,TGCGCCAGCGGGACAGCCAGTTACAATGAGCAGTTCTTC
TRBV2,-,TRBJ2-5,-,CASSEALHGAQYF,TGTGCCAGCAGTGAAGCGCTTCACGGGGCCCAGTACTTC
TRBV5-1,-,TRBJ1-1,-,CASGVGGGTEAFF,TGCGCCAGCGGGGTTGGCGGAGGCACTGAAGCTTTCTTT
TRBV12-3/TRBV12-4,-,TRBJ1-1,-,CASSRPLMNTEAFF,TGTGCCAGCAGCCGGCCCCTAATGAACACTGAAGCTTTCTTT
TRBV3-1,TRBD1,TRBJ2-3,few,CASSLTGTGHADTQYF,TGTGCCAGCAGCCTTACCGGGACAGGACACGCAGATACGCAGTATTTT
TRBV7-9,TRBD2,TRBJ2-7,-,CASSLDPSGTYEQYF,TGTGCCAGCAGCTTAGATCCTAGCGGTACCTACGAGCAGTACTTC
TRBV12-3/TRBV12-4,-,TRBJ2-7,few,CASRMGPRDEQYF,TGTGCCAGCAGGATGGGACCGCGGGACGAGCAGTACTTC
TRBV12-3/TRBV12-4,TRBD1,TRBJ1-4,-,CASSPGTGGRLRLFF,TGTGCCAGCAGTCCCGGGACAGGGGGCCGCTTGAGACTGTTTTTT
TRBV7-8,-,TRBJ2-4,-,CASSLGTSPQHIQYF,TGTGCCAGCAGCTTAGGAACTTCCCCCCAACACATTCAGTACTTC
TRBV29-1,-,TRBJ1-2,many,CSVYGDNANYGYTF,TGCAGCGTTTACGGCGACAACGCTAACTATGGCTACACCTTC
TRBV3-1,-,TRBJ1-2,-,CASSLLGTAGYTF,TGTGCCAGCAGCCTCCTAGGGACGGCTGGCTACACCTTC
TRBV29-1,-,TRBJ2-6,-,CSALSSGANVLTF,TGCAGCGCCTTGAGCTCTGGGGCCAACGTCCTGACTTTC
TRBV29-1,-,TRBJ1-1,few,CSGADGAYTEAFF,TGCAGCGGGGCCGACGGTGCCTACACTGAAGCTTTCTTT
TRBV10-3,-,TRBJ2-5,-,CAISGQVQETQYF,TGTGCCATCAGTGGACAGGTCCAAGAGACCCAGTACTTC
TRBV11-2,-,TRBJ2-1,-,CASSPLNGRHAEQFF,TGTGCCAGCAGCCCCCTTAACGGGAGACACGCTGAGCAGTTCTTC
TRBV5-1,TRBD1,TRBJ2-1,-,CASTGQVSYNEQFF,TGCGCCAGCACCGGACAGGTCTCCTACAATGAGCAGTTCTTC
TRBV3-1,-,TRBJ2-2,few,CASSPRNTGELFF,TGTGCCAGCAGCCCCAGGAACACCGGGGAGCTGTTTTTT
TRBV6-5,TRBD1,TRBJ2-1,-,CASSYSDRGLYNEQFF,TGTGCCAGCAGTTACTCCGACAGGGGCCTGTACAATGAGCAGTTCTTC
TRBV7-9,-,TRBJ1-1,few,CASSIPTGTEAFF,TGTGCCAGCAGCATCCCCACGGGGACTGAAGCTTTCTTT
TRBV6-1,-,TRBJ2-7,few,CASRPSGLIYEQYF,TGTGCCAGCAGACCTTCGGGACTGATCTACGAGCAGTACTTC
TRBV12-3/TRBV12-4,-,TRBJ2-1,few,CASSWSRTPPNNEQFF,TGTGCCAGCAGTTGGAGTCGTACTCCTCCGAACAATGAGCAGTTCTTC
TRBV9,-,TRBJ2-1,few,CASSIAAGAQPAEQFF,TGTGCCAGCAGCATAGCCGCGGGGGCCCAACCCGCTGAGCAGTTCTTC
TRBV29-1,TRBD1,TRBJ2-5,-,CSVNADRGETQYF,TGCAGCGTTAATGCGGACAGGGGAGAGACCCAGTACTTC
TRBV5-1,-,TRBJ1-1,few,CASSFITGTGTEAFF,TGCGCCAGCAGCTTTATAACAGGTACGGGGACTGAAGCTTTCTTT
TRBV7-2,TRBD1,TRBJ2-7,few,CASSPNRGPYEQYF,TGTGCCAGCAGCCCCAACAGGGGCCCCTACGAGCAGTACTTC
TRBV2,TRBD2,TRBJ2-1,-,CASGGGARYNEQFF,TGTGCCAGCGGGGGGGGAGCAAGGTACAATGAGCAGTTCTTC
TRBV7-2,-,TRBJ2-1,-,CASSLWAGEGEQFF,TGTGCCAGCAGCTTATGGGCAGGCGAAGGTGAGCAGTTCTTC
TRBV6-1,TRBD1,TRBJ2-3,few,CASSERKGGTYTDTQYF,TGTGCCAGCAGTGAAAGGAAAGGGGGCACCTACACAGATACGCAGTATTTT
TRBV2,-,TRBJ2-1,-,CASRLESNEQFF,TGTGCCAGCAGGCTAGAGTCGAATGAGCAGTTCTTC
TRBV11-2,TRBD2,TRBJ2-7,-,CASSFASGNSYEQYF,TGTGCCAGCAGCTTTGCTAGCGGGAACTCCTACGAGCAGTACTTC
TRBV5-6,-,TRBJ2-5,-,CASSRDAGTQYF,TGTGCCAGCAGCCGGGACGCGGGGACCCAGTACTTC
TRBV5-1,-,TRBJ2-5,few,CASSARGGETQYF,TGCGCCAGCAGCGCCCGGGGCGGGGAGACCCAGTACTTC
TRBV29-1,-,TRBJ1-2,-,CSVKKGQGYGYTF,TGCAGCGTTAAGAAGGGGCAGGGCTATGGCTACACCTTC
TRBV6-5,-,TRBJ2-1,-,CASSYPFKGGEQFF,TGTGCCAGCAGTTACCCGTTCAAAGGGGGTGAGCAGTTCTTC
TRBV12-3/TRBV12-4,-,TRBJ2-1,-,CASSTLRAPSNEQFF,TGTGCCAGCAGCACGCTCCGGGCACCCTCTAATGAGCAGTTCTTC
TRBV7-9,-,TRBJ1-1,-,CASRSPGTHGGEAFF,TGTGCCAGCAGATCCCCCGGAACCCACGGTGGTGAAGCTTTCTTT
TRBV24-1,TRBD1,TRBJ2-5,few,CATSTAGGETQYF,TGTGCCACCAGTACGGCAGGGGGAGAGACCCAGTACTTC